Below, 20 T cell receptor beta chains from the same sample are listed, as sequenced in a study of T cells in Graves' hyperthyroidism and ophthalmopathy. Researchers took RNA transcripts and amplified the TCR beta CDR3 regions from them. Researchers ran a first-round RT-PCR on the TCR CDR3 using the HTBI primer set. TCRdb analysed the multiplex PCR reads with MiXCR anew, one entry per CDR3 protein. Among around 690,000 distinct CDR3 sequences listed, around 21% were seen once. What was sequenced was blood. The receptors originated from a man aged 30-40 years with Graves' ophthalmopathy.

This clonotype was seen a few times. The genes are TRBV20-1 and TRBJ2-7; TRBD2 agrees at 9 bases. CDR3 length equals 14 residues. After removal of 4 bases from V and 2 bases from J, the junction contained 6 bases not matched to a gene. Germline CDR1 and CDR2: DFQATT and SNEGSKA (reference sequence). CDR3 sequence reads: CSATGSGGPYEQYF. The CDR3 DNA is TGCAGTGCTACGGGTAGCGGGGGTCCCTACGAGCAGTACTTC.

This clonotype showed up many times. The chain links TRBV28 to TRBJ2-7, with D perhaps matching TRBD1 (5 bases). This CDR3 comprises 13 residues. Deletions cut 9 bases from V and 2 bases from J, with 14 bases between. Germline CDR1 reads MDHEN; CDR2 reads SYDVKM. The CDR3 loop reads CASDSPPTYEQYF. In nucleotides, the CDR3 is TGTGCCAGTGACAGTCCTCCTACCTACGAGCAGTACTTC.

This clonotype was seen ten or more times. The gene calls are TRBV3-1 and TRBJ2-7; D gene ambiguous. The V end lost 4 bases, the J end lost 4 bases, and 2 bases lay between the germline ends. The CDR3 has 10 residues. Per the germline V gene, CDR1 is LGHDT and CDR2 is YNNKEL (reference sequence). In DNA form, the CDR3 reads TGTGCCAGCAGCCCGTACGAGCAGTACTTC. Translation gives CASSPYEQYF.

This clonotype appeared many times. V gene TRBV5-1 combines with J gene TRBJ1-1, with 9 bases identical to TRBD1. The V gene's germline CDR1 is SGHRS and CDR2 YFSETQ. The CDR3 totals 14 residues. Germline trimming cut 1 base from V and 8 bases from J; bases unmatched to any gene: 6. The CDR3 region is CASSLSTGGAEAFF. The CDR3 DNA reads as TGCGCCAGCAGCTTGTCCACAGGGGGCGCAGAAGCTTTCTTT.

V and J are TRBV4-1 and TRBJ2-7, with D maybe TRBD2 (6 bases). The V and J ends lost 5 bases and 6 bases respectively, with 23 bases between them. Per the germline V gene, CDR1 is MGHRA and CDR2 is YSYEKL. The CDR3 is 16 amino acids. The CDR3 bases are TGCGCCAGCAGCAGGGACTTAGGCGGGGCGTGGGGCGAGCAGTACTTC. Protein sequence: CASSRDLGGAWGEQYF.

The sample holds many counts of this clonotype. The chain carries TRBV6-1 and TRBJ1-1; TRBD1 aligns across 10 bases. Germline CDR1 and CDR2: MNHNS and SASEGT. J was trimmed by 5 bases and V by 1 base; bases with no gene match: 4. The CDR3 consists of 15 residues. The CDR3 reads CASSEVTGGLTEAFF. As DNA, the CDR3 is TGTGCCAGCAGTGAAGTGACAGGGGGCTTGACTGAAGCTTTCTTT.

The CDR3 region has the DNA TGTGCCATCAGCCCCTCCGGCCAGAGCTACGAGCAGTACTTC. Translated: CAISPSGQSYEQYF. V and J are TRBV10-3 and TRBJ2-7; no clear D gene. V lost 6 bases, J lost 3 bases, and 15 bases lay in between. The germline CDR1 and CDR2 sequences are ENHRY and SYGVKD. This CDR3 region has 14 residues.

This chain connects TRBV6-5 to TRBJ2-3, with 9 bases that match TRBD2. CDR1 MNHEY and CDR2 SVGAGI come from the germline V gene. CDR3 length: 16 amino acids. V shed 2 bases, J shed 6 bases, and the junction held 9 bases outside the gene matches. The CDR3 reads CASSYGVAGVTDTQYF. DNA for the CDR3: TGTGCCAGCAGTTACGGGGTAGCGGGAGTCACCGATACGCAGTATTTT.

Here the CDR3 DNA reads TGTGCCAGCACCACGATACCGGGGGAGCTGTTTTTT. This translates into CASTTIPGELFF. The chain has TRBV7-2 and TRBJ2-2; D gene uncertain. CDR3 length: 12 residues. CDR1 and CDR2 (germline): SGHTA, FQGNSA. Trimming removed 7 bases at V and 8 bases at J, with 11 bases between.

The chain combines TRBV28 with TRBJ2-5; D is uncertain. V was clipped by 3 bases and J by 4 bases, with 9 bases between them. This CDR3 is 13 amino acids long. Germline loops: CDR1 MDHEN, CDR2 SYDVKM. The CDR3 coding sequence is TGTGCCAGCAGTTTTATGACCTTAGAGACCCAGTACTTC. As protein: CASSFMTLETQYF.

V and J are TRBV7-2 and TRBJ2-2; 14 nucleotides align to TRBD2. This CDR3 contains 15 residues. Germline lookup yields CDR1 SGHTA and CDR2 FQGNSA. V lost 5 bases and J lost 8; bases outside the gene matches: 4. CDR3 residues: CASSKGTSGRGELFF. The CDR3 DNA follows: TGTGCCAGCAGCAAGGGGACTAGCGGGAGAGGGGAGCTGTTTTTT.

This clonotype has more than one count but fewer than ten. This chain links TRBV5-1 with TRBJ2-3; a possible D gene is TRBD2 (5 bases). V lost 0 bases, J lost 4 bases, and 12 bases lay in between. There are 15 residues in the CDR3. Germline assignment: CDR1 SGHRS and CDR2 YFSETQ. The CDR3, as DNA: TGCGCCAGCAGCTTGGTCGGTGGGAGCCCAGATACGCAGTATTTT. Its translation is CASSLVGGSPDTQYF.

The J gene is TRBJ1-2, the V gene TRBV6-1; no reliable D call. CDR1 and CDR2 from the germline V gene are MNHNS and SASEGT. Deletions cut 6 bases from V and 1 base from J, with 15 bases between. The CDR3 is 15 residues long. CDR3 nucleotides: TGTGCCAGCAGGGGTATAACGTTGGATAACTATGGCTACACCTTC. Translated: CASRGITLDNYGYTF.

This clonotype was found once. This chain joins TRBV6-6 and TRBJ1-2, with D hard to call. This CDR3 has 15 residues. The V and J ends lost 0 bases and 2 bases respectively, with 10 bases between them. Per germline, CDR1 MNHNY and CDR2 SVGAGI (reference sequence). CDR3 nucleotide sequence: TGTGCCAGCAGTTACTCTAGCCGGATCAACTATGGCTACACCTTC. As protein: CASSYSSRINYGYTF.

The sample holds a few counts of this clonotype. The chain combines TRBV20-1 with TRBJ2-7; 7 bases map to TRBD1. Germline V CDR1 and CDR2: DFQATT, SNEGSKA (reference sequence). J was trimmed by 2 bases and V by 4 bases; bases with no gene match: 8. This CDR3 has 14 residues. The CDR3 DNA reads TGCAGTGCTACCCAGACAGGGACACCCTACGAGCAGTACTTC. It translates to CSATQTGTPYEQYF.

The sample holds a few counts of this clonotype. The chain employs TRBV7-6 and TRBJ2-5, with 8 positions matching TRBD2. This CDR3 is built from 15 residues. CDR1 is SGHVS, CDR2 FNYEAQ, per germline. The J segment lost 5 bases and the V segment lost 1 base, leaving 6 bases of the junction unmatched. The CDR3, as DNA: TGTGCCAGCAGCTTAGTCTTCGGGAGGGATGAGACCCAGTACTTC. It yields the protein CASSLVFGRDETQYF.

The chain joins TRBV9 to TRBJ2-1, with 8 bases identical to TRBD2. The CDR3 totals 15 residues. Germline assignment: CDR1 SGDLS and CDR2 YYNGEE. V lost 4 bases, J lost 8 bases, and 11 bases stayed unmatched. The CDR3 is CASSSGAGGSDEQFF. CDR3 bases: TGTGCCAGCAGCTCGGGGGCGGGAGGCAGCGATGAGCAGTTCTTC.

Details on this clonotype: A clone one base away is much larger, so this may be a read error. The chain carries TRBV6-1 and TRBJ1-1; 9 bases map to TRBD1. With V trimmed by 10 bases and J by 11 bases, 17 bases remained unmatched. The germline CDR1 and CDR2 sequences are MNHNS and SASEGT. The CDR3 is 14 residues long. The CDR3 bases are TGTGCCACCCTAACCCGGGACAGGGTGGTTGTTGCTTTCTTT. Amino acids: CATLTRDRVVVAFF.

This clonotype appeared a few times. The chain combines TRBV13 with TRBJ2-1; D not certain. The CDR3 extends over 13 amino acids. V lost 5 bases and J lost 9, with 14 bases in between. Germline values: CDR1 PRHDT, CDR2 FYEKMQ (reference sequence). CDR3 residues: CASSVPPGGEQFF. Written as DNA, the CDR3 is TGTGCCAGCAGCGTCCCTCCGGGTGGTGAGCAGTTCTTC.

CDR3: CAGQGAETEAFF. DNA for the CDR3: TGTGCCGGACAGGGGGCGGAAACTGAAGCTTTCTTT. The chain employs TRBV30 and TRBJ1-1, with 11 positions matching TRBD1. V gave up 8 bases and J gave up 5 bases; unmatched junction bases: 4. This CDR3 has 12 amino acids. Germline CDR1 reads GTSNPN; CDR2 reads SVGIG (reference sequence).